This T cell receptor beta chain was documented in a study of shared clonotypes between healthy human individuals. Study-level points and caveats: Sampling covered nothing but blood. Tissue TCR repertoires likely differ from those found in blood.

Comment on this clone: What it recognizes is unknown.

V lost 4 bases, J lost 2 bases, and 5 bases stayed unmatched. This CDR3 comprises 14 residues. The germline V gene encodes CDR1 SNHLY and CDR2 FYNNEI. There were only Caucasian adults among the donors, and all lived in Nashville, Tennessee. The authors ran unsorted PBMC replicate PCRs on 300 ng DNA, 30,000 or so T cell genomes. Original data processing: ImmunoSEQ supplied junction-only sequences lacking quality scores, so filtering was different. Data came from immunoSEQ multiplex PCR; TCRdb stores just in-frame clones and leaves some out. V, J and clone size are taken as reported in that table, and D and trimming were inferred from the DNA itself. The table records 450,000 to 500,000 clones, roughly 78% of them present only once.

This clonotype originated in a middle-aged woman in good health. Some clones in this sample may be carry-over from other donors' samples. Sequencing input: PBMCs. The genes are TRBV2 and TRBJ2-7; 7 bases line up with TRBD1. CDR3 DNA sequence: TGTGCCAGCAGTGCGGTGACAGGGACCTACGAGCAGTACTTC. Its translation: CASSAVTGTYEQYF.